This T cell receptor (beta chain) was documented in a study of blood T cell repertoires in COVID-19. Study processing details: Nucleated cell counts were estimated from reference gene primer amplification. TCRdb's copy holds only in-frame clones and misses some; the assay was immunoSEQ multiplex PCR. D and trimming come from the DNA, and the V and J calls and clone size come from that table. The sample has 300,000 or so clones, approximately 84% seen once. Individuals aged about 18 to 90 years were recruited from about two dozen US areas. Cohort placement rested on clinical history that participants reported themselves. CDR3 size: 16 residues. Unmatched junction bases numbered 5, after V lost 1 base and J lost 3 bases. Germline CDR1 is SEHNR and CDR2 is FQNEAQ (reference sequence).

The V gene is TRBV7-9, the J gene TRBJ2-2; TRBD1 matches at 7 bases. The source is a woman aged 25 to 39 who had recovered from COVID-19. Sequenced material: PBMCs or T cells enriched from blood (not recorded which). The CDR3, as DNA: TGTGCCAGCAGCTTAGGTTGGACAGGAGACACCGGGGAGCTGTTTTTT. Encoded protein: CASSLGWTGDTGELFF.